A selection of T cell receptor beta chains follows, all from one sample in a study of control samples from healthy donors and cancer patients. The method was immunoSEQ multiplex PCR; TCRdb's version includes in-frame clones alone and lacks a portion of them. Of about 250,000 clones in the sample, over 75% were seen once. Sequencing was performed on PBMCs. These receptors were collected from an older woman with lung cancer. Each CDR3 is given with its conserved first and last residue. The D gene is left open where the match is weak. Only part of the rows carry a size: once, few, many, or a class if the clone is expanded.

TRBV7-9,.,TRBJ2-3,TRBD2,CASSTQAGLTDTQYF,TGTGCCAGCAGCACTCAAGCGGGATTAACAGATACGCAGTATTTT
TRBV5-1,.,TRBJ2-5,.,CASSLGTQETQYF,TGCGCCAGCAGCTTGGGGACCCAAGAGACCCAGTACTTC
TRBV3-1/TRBV3-2,.,TRBJ1-2,TRBD1,CASSQIQGVGYGYTF,TGTGCCAGCAGCCAAATTCAGGGGGTTGGCTATGGCTACACCTTC
TRBV7-9,few,TRBJ1-2,.,CASSRQQGSDGYTF,TGTGCCAGCAGCCGTCAACAGGGTTCGGATGGCTACACCTTC
TRBV5-1,.,TRBJ1-4,TRBD1,CASSVQGADEKLFF,TGCGCCAGCAGCGTACAGGGGGCGGATGAAAAACTGTTTTTT
TRBV28,.,TRBJ1-5,.,CASSSSGSPRDHQPQHF,TGTGCCAGCAGTTCTTCCGGGAGCCCGAGAGATCATCAGCCCCAGCATTTT
TRBV27,.,TRBJ1-5,.,CASSRNSNQPQHF,TGTGCCAGCAGTCGTAATAGCAATCAGCCCCAGCATTTT
TRBV12-3/TRBV12-4,once,TRBJ1-1,.,CASSTNQGTEAFF,TGTGCCAGCAGTACGAACCAGGGAACTGAAGCTTTCTTT
TRBV11-2,.,TRBJ2-5,TRBD1,CASSPRGRETQYF,TGTGCCAGCAGCCCAAGGGGGCGGGAGACCCAGTACTTC
TRBV11-2,.,TRBJ1-3,.,CASSLLLSGNTIYF,TGTGCCAGCAGCTTACTTCTATCTGGAAACACCATATATTTT
TRBV5-1,.,TRBJ1-2,.,CASSPEVLRGGYTF,TGCGCCAGCAGCCCTGAGGTGCTCCGCGGAGGCTACACCTTC
TRBV18,.,TRBJ1-1,.,CASSPPNRAGYAEAFF,TGTGCCAGCTCACCACCGAACCGGGCGGGGTACGCTGAAGCTTTCTTT
TRBV10-2,.,TRBJ1-6,TRBD1,CASSANRRTGGNSPLHF,TGCGCCAGCAGTGCCAACCGCCGGACAGGGGGAAATTCACCCCTCCACTTT
TRBV12-2,.,TRBJ1-4,.,CASRNDRVGEKLFF,TGTGCAAGTCGCAACGACAGGGTTGGGGAAAAACTGTTTTTT
TRBV30,.,TRBJ1-2,TRBD1,CAWFRGATGVYGYTF,TGTGCCTGGTTCCGGGGGGCTACAGGGGTTTATGGCTACACCTTC
TRBV19,.,TRBJ1-5,.,CASSIERGRYNQPQHF,TGTGCCAGTAGTATAGAGAGGGGCAGATACAATCAGCCCCAGCATTTT
TRBV7-8,.,TRBJ1-2,.,CASSLVDVTPGYTF,TGTGCCAGCAGCTTAGTGGATGTGACACCTGGCTACACCTTC
TRBV27,few,TRBJ2-7,TRBD2,CASSSGLARQYF,TGTGCCAGCAGTTCCGGACTAGCTCGGCAGTACTTC
TRBV18,.,TRBJ2-5,.,CASSSQGSRETQYF,TGTGCCAGCTCTTCCCAGGGCTCCCGAGAGACCCAGTACTTC
TRBV11-2,.,TRBJ1-2,.,CASSLDRNSDRYTF,TGTGCCAGCAGCTTAGACCGTAATTCCGACCGCTACACCTTC
TRBV2,once,TRBJ2-3,TRBD2,CASSERASGGPDTQYF,TGTGCCAGCAGTGAAAGGGCTAGCGGGGGTCCAGATACGCAGTATTTT
TRBV7-3,.,TRBJ2-1,.,CASSLYAGSSYNEQFF,TGTGCCAGCAGCTTATATGCCGGGAGCTCCTACAATGAGCAGTTCTTC
TRBV6-5,.,TRBJ1-1,.,CASSYLGNTEAFF,TGTGCCAGCAGTTACTTAGGGAACACTGAAGCTTTCTTT